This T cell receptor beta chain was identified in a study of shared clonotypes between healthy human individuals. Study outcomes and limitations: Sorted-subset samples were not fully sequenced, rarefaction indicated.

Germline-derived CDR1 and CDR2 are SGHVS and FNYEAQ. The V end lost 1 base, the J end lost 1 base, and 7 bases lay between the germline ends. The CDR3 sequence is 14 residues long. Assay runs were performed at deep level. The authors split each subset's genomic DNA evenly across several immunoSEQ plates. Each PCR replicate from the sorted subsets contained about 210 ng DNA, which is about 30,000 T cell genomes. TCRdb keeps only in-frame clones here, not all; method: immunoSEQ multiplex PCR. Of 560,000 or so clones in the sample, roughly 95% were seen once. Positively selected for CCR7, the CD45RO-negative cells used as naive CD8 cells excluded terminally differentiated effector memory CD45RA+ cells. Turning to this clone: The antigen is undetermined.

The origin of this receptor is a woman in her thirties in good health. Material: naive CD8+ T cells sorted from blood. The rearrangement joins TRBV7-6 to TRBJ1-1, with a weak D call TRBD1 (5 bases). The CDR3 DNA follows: TGTGCCAGCAGCTTAGGGGGACGGAACACTGAAGCTTTCTTT. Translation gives CASSLGGRNTEAFF.